The source of this T cell receptor (beta chain) is a study of blood T cell repertoires in COVID-19. CDR1 is KGHSH, CDR2 LQKENI, per germline. V was pared by 2 bases and J by 0 bases, with 11 bases between. CDR3 length: 16 amino acids. Clones were sequenced by immunoSEQ multiplex PCR, and TCRdb holds only the in-frame ones, with some missing. The sample includes over 200,000 clones, about 87% of them seen just once. This clone has just one count. The sample consisted of PBMCs or T cells enriched from blood (not recorded which). The V and J genes are TRBV18 and TRBJ2-1; D might be TRBD2 (5 bases). This TCR was sampled from a woman aged 25 to 39 who had been exposed to COVID-19. This chain's CDR3 is CASSPSQRSSYNEQFF. DNA for the CDR3: TGTGCCAGCTCACCATCTCAGCGGAGCTCCTACAATGAGCAGTTCTTC.